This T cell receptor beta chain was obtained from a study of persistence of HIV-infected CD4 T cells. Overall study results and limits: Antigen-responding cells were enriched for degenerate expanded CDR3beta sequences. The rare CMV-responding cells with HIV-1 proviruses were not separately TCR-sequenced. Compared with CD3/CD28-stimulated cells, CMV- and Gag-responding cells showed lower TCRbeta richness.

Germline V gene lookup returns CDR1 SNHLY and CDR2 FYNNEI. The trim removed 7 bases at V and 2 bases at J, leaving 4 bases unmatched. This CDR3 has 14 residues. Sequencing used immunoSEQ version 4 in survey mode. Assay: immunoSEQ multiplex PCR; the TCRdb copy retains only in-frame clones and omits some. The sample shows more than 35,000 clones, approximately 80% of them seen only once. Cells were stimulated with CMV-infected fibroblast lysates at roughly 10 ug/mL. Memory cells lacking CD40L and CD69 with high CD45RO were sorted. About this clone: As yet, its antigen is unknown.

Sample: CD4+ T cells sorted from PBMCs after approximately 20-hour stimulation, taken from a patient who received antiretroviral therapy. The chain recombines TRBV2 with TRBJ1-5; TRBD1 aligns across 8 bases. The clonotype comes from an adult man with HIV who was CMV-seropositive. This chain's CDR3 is CASKLQGGNQPQHF. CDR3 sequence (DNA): TGTGCCAGCAAGTTACAGGGGGGCAATCAGCCCCAGCATTTT.